Given below is one T cell receptor (beta chain) in context. Its antigen is unknown. This sample is drawn from a study of early T cells in non-severe SARS-CoV-2 infection. Study-wide context: Unpaired chains resulted from sequencing bulk RNA of unsorted whole blood. Whole-study results and caveats: Matching results from VDJdb favored anti-spike CD8 responses, leaving private and CD4 specificities undetected.

The TCR library protocol was used to attach unique molecular identifiers. These identifiers were attached to individual cDNA molecules. TCRdb analysed the 5' RACE reads with MiXCR anew, one entry per CDR3 protein. The sample has 65,000 to 80,000 distinct CDR3 sequences; under 15% are singletons. CDR1 SGHTA and CDR2 FQGNSA come from the germline V gene. There are 14 residues in the CDR3. Trimming took 8 bases from V and 7 from J; bases not matched to a gene: 9. This chain links TRBV7-2 with TRBJ2-3; 10 bases map to TRBD2. This receptor was taken from an adult who was a healthcare worker with PCR-confirmed SARS-CoV-2 infection or an uninfected control (not recorded which). Material for sequencing was whole blood. The CDR3 DNA reads TGTGCCAGCCTCCAGCGGGGGGGCCAATATACGCAGTATTTT. It codes for CASLQRGGQYTQYF. Full variable domain (rest looked up from reference TRBV7-2 and TRBJ2-3): GAGVSQSPSNKVTEKGKDVELRCDPISGHTALYWYRQSLGQGLEFLIYFQGNSAPDKSGLPSDRFSAERTGGSVSTLTIQRTQQEDSAVYLCASLQRGGQYTQYFGPGTRLTVL.